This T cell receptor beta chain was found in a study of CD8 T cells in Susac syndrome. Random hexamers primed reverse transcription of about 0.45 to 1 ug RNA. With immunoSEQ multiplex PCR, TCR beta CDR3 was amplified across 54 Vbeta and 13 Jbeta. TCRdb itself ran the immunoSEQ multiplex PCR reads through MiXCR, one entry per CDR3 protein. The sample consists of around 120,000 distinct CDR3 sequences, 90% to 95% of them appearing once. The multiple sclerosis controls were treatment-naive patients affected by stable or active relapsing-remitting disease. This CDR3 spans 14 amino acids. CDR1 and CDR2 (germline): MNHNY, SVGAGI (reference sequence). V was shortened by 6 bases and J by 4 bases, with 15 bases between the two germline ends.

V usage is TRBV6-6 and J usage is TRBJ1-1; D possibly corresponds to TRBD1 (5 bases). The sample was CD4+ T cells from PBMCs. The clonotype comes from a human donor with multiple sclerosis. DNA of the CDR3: TGTGCCAGCAGACCGAGGGGTTTTGGCACTGAAGCTTTCTTT. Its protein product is CASRPRGFGTEAFF.